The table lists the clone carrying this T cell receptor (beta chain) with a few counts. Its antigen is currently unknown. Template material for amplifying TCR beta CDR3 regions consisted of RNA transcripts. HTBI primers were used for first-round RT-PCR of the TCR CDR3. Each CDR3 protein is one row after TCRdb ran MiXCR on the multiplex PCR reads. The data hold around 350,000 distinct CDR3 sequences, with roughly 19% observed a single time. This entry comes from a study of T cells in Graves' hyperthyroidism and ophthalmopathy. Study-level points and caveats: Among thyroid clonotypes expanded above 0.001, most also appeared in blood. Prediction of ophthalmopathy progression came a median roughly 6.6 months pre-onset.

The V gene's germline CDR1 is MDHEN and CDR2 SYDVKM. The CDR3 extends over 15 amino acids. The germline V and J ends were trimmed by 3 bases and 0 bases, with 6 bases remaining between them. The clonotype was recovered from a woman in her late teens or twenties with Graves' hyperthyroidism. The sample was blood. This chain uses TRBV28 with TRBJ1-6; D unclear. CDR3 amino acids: CASSFERSYNSPLHF. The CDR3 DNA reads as TGTGCCAGCAGTTTTGAGCGCTCCTATAATTCACCCCTCCACTTT.